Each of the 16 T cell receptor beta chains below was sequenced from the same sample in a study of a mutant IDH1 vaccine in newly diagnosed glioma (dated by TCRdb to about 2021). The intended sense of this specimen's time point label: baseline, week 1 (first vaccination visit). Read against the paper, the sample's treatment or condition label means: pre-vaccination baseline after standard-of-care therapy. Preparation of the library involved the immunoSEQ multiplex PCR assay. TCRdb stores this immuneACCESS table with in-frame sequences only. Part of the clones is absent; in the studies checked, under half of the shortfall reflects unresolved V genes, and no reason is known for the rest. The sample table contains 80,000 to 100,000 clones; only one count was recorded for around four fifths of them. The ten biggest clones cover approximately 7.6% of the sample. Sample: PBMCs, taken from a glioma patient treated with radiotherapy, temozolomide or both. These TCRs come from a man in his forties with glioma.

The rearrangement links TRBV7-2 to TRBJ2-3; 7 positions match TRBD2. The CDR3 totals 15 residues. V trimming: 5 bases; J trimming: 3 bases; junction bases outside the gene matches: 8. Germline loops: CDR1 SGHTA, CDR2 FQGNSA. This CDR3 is CASSISGDGTDTQYF. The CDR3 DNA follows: TGTGCCAGCAGCATAAGCGGGGACGGAACAGATACGCAGTATTTT.

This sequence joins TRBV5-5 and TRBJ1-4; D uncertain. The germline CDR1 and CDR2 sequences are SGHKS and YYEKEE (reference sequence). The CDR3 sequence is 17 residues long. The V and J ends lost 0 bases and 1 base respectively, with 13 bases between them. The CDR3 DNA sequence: TGTGCCAGCAGCTTGGCGGCGGGTTTATTAACTAATGAAAAACTGTTTTTT. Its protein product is CASSLAAGLLTNEKLFF.

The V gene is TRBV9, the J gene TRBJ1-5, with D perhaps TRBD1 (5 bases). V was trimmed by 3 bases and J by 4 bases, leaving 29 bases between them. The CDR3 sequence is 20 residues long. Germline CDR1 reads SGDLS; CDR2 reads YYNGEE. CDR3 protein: CASSEGLRDPGSGGNQPQHF. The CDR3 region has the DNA TGTGCCAGCAGCGAGGGCCTACGGGACCCTGGGAGCGGAGGGAATCAGCCCCAGCATTTT.

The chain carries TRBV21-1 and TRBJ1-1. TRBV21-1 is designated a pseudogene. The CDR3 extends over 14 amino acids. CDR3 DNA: TGTGCCAGCACGAAGATTCCCGTTCTGGGTGGAACTTTCTTT. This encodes CASTKIPVLGGTFF.

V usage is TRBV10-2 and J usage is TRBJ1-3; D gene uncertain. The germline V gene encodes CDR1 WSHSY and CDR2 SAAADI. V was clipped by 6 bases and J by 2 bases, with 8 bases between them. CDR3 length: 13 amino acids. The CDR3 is CASREDPGNTIYF. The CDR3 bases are TGCGCCAGCAGGGAGGACCCTGGAAACACCATATATTTT.

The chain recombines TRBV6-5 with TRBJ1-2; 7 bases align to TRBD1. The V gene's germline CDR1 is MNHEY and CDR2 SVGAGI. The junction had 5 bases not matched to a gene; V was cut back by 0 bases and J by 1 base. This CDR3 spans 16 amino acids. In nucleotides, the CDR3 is TGTGCCAGCAGTTACTCCACAGGGGAGGTTAACTATGGCTACACCTTC. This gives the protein CASSYSTGEVNYGYTF.

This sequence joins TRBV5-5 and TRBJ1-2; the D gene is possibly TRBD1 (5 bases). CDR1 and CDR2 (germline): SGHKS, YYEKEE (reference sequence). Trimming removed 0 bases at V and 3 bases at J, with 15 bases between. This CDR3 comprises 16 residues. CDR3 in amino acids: CASSLGAGSGDYGYTF. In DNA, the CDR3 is TGTGCCAGCAGCTTGGGTGCAGGGTCTGGGGACTATGGCTACACCTTC. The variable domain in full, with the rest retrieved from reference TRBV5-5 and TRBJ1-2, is DAGVTQSPTHLIKTRGQQVTLRCSPISGHKSVSWYQQVLGQGPQFIFQYYEKEERGRGNFPDRFSARQFPNYSSELNVNALLLGDSALYLCASSLGAGSGDYGYTFGSGTRLTVV.

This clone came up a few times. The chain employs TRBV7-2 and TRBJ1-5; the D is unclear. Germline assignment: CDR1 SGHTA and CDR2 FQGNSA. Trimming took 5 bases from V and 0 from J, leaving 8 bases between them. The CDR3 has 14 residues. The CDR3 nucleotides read TGTGCCAGCAGCGTTAGTCCTAGCAATCAGCCCCAGCATTTT. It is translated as CASSVSPSNQPQHF.

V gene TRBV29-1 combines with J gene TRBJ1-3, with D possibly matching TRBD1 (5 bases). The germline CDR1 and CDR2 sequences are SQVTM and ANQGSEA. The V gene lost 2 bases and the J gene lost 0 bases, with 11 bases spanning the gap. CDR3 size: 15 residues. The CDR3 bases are TGCAGCGTTGAAAAAAGGGGTCACTCTGGAAACACCATATATTTT. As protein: CSVEKRGHSGNTIYF.

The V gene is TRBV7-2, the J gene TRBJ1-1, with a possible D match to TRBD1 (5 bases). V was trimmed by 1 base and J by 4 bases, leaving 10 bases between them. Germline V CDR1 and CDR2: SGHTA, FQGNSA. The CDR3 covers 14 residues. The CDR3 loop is CASSLEGWITEAFF. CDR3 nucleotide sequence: TGTGCCAGCAGCTTAGAGGGGTGGATCACTGAAGCTTTCTTT.

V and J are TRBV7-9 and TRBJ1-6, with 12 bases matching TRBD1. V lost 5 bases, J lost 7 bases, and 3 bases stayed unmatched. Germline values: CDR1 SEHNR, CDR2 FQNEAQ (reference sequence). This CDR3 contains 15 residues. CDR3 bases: TGTGCCAGCAGCCCGGGACAGGGGGCCAATTCACCCCTCCACTTT. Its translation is CASSPGQGANSPLHF. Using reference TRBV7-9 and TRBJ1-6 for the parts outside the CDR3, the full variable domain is DTGVSQNPRHKITKRGQNVTFRCDPISEHNRLYWYRQTLGQGPEFLTYFQNEAQLEKSRLLSDRFSAERPKGSFSTLEIQRTEQGDSAMYLCASSPGQGANSPLHFGNGTRLTVT.

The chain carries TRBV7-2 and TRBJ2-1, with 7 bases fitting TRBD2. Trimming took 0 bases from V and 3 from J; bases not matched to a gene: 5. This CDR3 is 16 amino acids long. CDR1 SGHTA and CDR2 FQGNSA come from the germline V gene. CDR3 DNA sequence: TGTGCCAGCAGCTTAGCCTGGGACTACTTCTACAATGAGCAGTTCTTC. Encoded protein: CASSLAWDYFYNEQFF.

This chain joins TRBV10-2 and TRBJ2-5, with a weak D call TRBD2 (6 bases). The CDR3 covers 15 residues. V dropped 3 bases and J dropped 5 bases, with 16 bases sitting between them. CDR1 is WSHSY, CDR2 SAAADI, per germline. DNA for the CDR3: TGCGCCAGCAGTGATCGGGCCGCGGGACGGGAGACCCAGTACTTC. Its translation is CASSDRAAGRETQYF.

CDR3 DNA: TGTGCCAGCAGCCCCGCGAGGAGGGAAGCTTTCTTT. Translating gives CASSPARREAFF. The chain is built from TRBV7-9 and TRBJ1-1, with D hard to call. CDR1 and CDR2 (germline): SEHNR, FQNEAQ (reference sequence). V was shortened by 5 bases and J by 8 bases, with 12 bases between the two germline ends. This CDR3 region has 12 residues. Full variable domain (outside the CDR3, taken from reference TRBV7-9 and TRBJ1-1): DTGVSQNPRHKITKRGQNVTFRCDPISEHNRLYWYRQTLGQGPEFLTYFQNEAQLEKSRLLSDRFSAERPKGSFSTLEIQRTEQGDSAMYLCASSPARREAFFGQGTRLTVV.

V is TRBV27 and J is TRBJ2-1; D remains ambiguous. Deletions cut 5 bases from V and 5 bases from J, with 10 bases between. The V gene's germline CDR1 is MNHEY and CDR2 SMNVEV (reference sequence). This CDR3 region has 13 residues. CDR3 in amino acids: CASSPPRNNEQFF. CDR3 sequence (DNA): TGTGCCAGCAGTCCTCCTAGAAACAATGAGCAGTTCTTC.

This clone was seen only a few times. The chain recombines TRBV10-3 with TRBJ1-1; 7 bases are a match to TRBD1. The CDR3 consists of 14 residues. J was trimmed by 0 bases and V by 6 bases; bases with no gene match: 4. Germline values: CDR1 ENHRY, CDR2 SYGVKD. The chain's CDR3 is CAIRTGPMNTEAFF. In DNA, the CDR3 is TGTGCCATCAGGACAGGGCCCATGAACACTGAAGCTTTCTTT.